Given below is one T cell receptor beta chain in context. No antigen is known for it. The data were obtained in a study of cytomegalovirus exposure and HLA in healthy donors. Findings and limits, study-wide: Usually a TCR sequence was rare, but some public TCRs were found in many donors. The study flagged around 160 TCR beta chains as cytomegalovirus-associated.

The donors were in the roughly 110-subject validation cohort, distinct from the approximately 670-subject first cohort. Assay: immunoSEQ multiplex PCR; the TCRdb copy retains only in-frame clones and omits some. The sample holds some 150,000 clones; approximately 90% are singletons and the top ten take approximately 1.5%. The CDR3 is 12 residues long. Per the germline V gene, CDR1 is PRHDT and CDR2 is FYEKMQ (reference sequence). Trimming took off 8 bases at V and 8 bases at J, with 15 bases between the two ends. The receptor comes from a woman aged 30 to 39 in good health and CMV-seronegative. The rearrangement joins TRBV13 to TRBJ1-2; D remains unclear. The source material was PBMCs. The DNA for the CDR3 is TGTGCCAGCGGTCCAGGAACGGGGGGCTACACCTTC. Its translation is CASGPGTGGYTF.